Presented here are 28 T cell receptor beta chains from one specimen sequenced in a study of long-term antiretroviral therapy in people with HIV. Researchers report immunoSEQ v3.0 was run at survey level. The data were produced by immunoSEQ multiplex PCR, yet TCRdb's version contains in-frame clones alone and is incomplete. The sample lists about 28,000 clones; approximately 80% were seen once. The sample was unsorted PBMCs, taken 0.3 years after starting antiretroviral therapy. These receptors originate from a middle-aged man with HIV.

This chain uses TRBV4-3 with TRBJ2-7; D is perhaps TRBD1 or TRBD2 (5 bases each). CDR1 LGHNA and CDR2 YSLEER come from the germline V gene. V was clipped by 3 bases and J by 3 bases, with 15 bases between them. This CDR3 region has 15 residues. CDR3 loop: CASSHLGTVNYEQYF. As DNA, the CDR3 is TGCGCCAGCAGCCACCTTGGGACGGTTAACTACGAGCAGTACTTC.

The V call is TRBV5-6, the J call TRBJ2-1, with 8 bases fitting TRBD2. CDR3 length: 15 amino acids. The germline V gene encodes CDR1 SGHDT and CDR2 YYEEEE. J was trimmed by 4 bases and V by 1 base; bases with no gene match: 4. The CDR3 nucleotides read TGTGCCAGCAGCTTGACTAGCGGCGGATACAATGAGCAGTTCTTC. Translation: CASSLTSGGYNEQFF.

The chain employs TRBV15 and TRBJ2-1; D not resolved. Trimming took 4 bases from V and 4 from J, leaving 8 bases between them. Germline CDR1 reads LNHNV; CDR2 reads YYDKDF (reference sequence). CDR3 length equals 13 residues. The CDR3 protein is CATSISAYNEQFF. In nucleotides, the CDR3 is TGTGCCACCAGCATTTCAGCTTACAATGAGCAGTTCTTC.

The J gene is TRBJ1-5, the V gene TRBV18; D is unclear. The ends were cut back, 3 bases at V and 4 bases at J, with 7 bases in the middle. In germline, CDR1 is KGHSH, CDR2 LQKENI. The CDR3 is made up of 13 amino acids. CDR3: CASSPGENQPQHF. DNA for the CDR3: TGTGCCAGCTCACCGGGCGAGAATCAGCCCCAGCATTTT.

This sequence joins TRBV11-2 and TRBJ2-1, with 9 bases that match TRBD1. There are 15 residues in the CDR3. V lost 2 bases to trimming and J lost 6 bases; unmatched junction nucleotides: 5. Germline assignment: CDR1 SGHAT and CDR2 FQNNGV. The CDR3 DNA is TGTGCCAGCAGCTTATGGGACAGGGCAATCAATGAGCAGTTCTTC. This sequence encodes CASSLWDRAINEQFF. Full variable domain (remainder filled in from reference TRBV11-2 and TRBJ2-1): EAGVAQSPRYKIIEKRQSVAFWCNPISGHATLYWYQQILGQGPKLLIQFQNNGVVDDSQLPKDRFSAERLKGVDSTLKIQPAKLEDSAVYLCASSLWDRAINEQFFGPGTRLTVL.

This clone was counted a single time. The chain couples TRBV9 to TRBJ2-2; D may correspond to TRBD1 or TRBD2 (5 bases each). V was shortened by 4 bases and J by 6 bases, with 16 bases between the two germline ends. Germline-derived CDR1 and CDR2 are SGDLS and YYNGEE. The CDR3 is 15 amino acids. The chain's CDR3 is CASSPQPRGSGELFF. In nucleotides, the CDR3 is TGTGCCAGCAGCCCGCAGCCCCGGGGCTCCGGGGAGCTGTTTTTT.

J is TRBJ1-2 and V is TRBV10-2; D may be TRBD1 (5 bases). CDR1 is WSHSY, CDR2 SAAADI, per germline. The CDR3 runs to 14 residues. With 5 bases removed from V and 6 bases from J, the gap between germline ends came to 16 bases. The DNA of the CDR3 is TGCGCCAGCAGTCTCTTACGCAGGGCTGATGGCTACACCTTC. Protein: CASSLLRRADGYTF.

The gene calls are TRBV7-9 and TRBJ2-1; 8 bases align to TRBD1. The CDR3 spans 17 residues. Germline CDR1 is SEHNR and CDR2 is FQNEAQ (reference sequence). V lost 3 bases, J lost 4 bases, and 11 bases stayed unmatched. The CDR3 DNA follows: TGTGCCAGCAGCTTGGGATTCTCCGGGACAGGTTACAATGAGCAGTTCTTC. Its translation: CASSLGFSGTGYNEQFF.

The chain is built from TRBV19 and TRBJ2-2; weak D call: TRBD2 (6 bases). The ends were cut back, 3 bases at V and 2 bases at J, with 13 bases in the middle. This CDR3 has 16 amino acids. The germline gives CDR1 LNHDA, CDR2 SQIVND (reference sequence). The CDR3 is CASSMVAAPNTGELFF. For the CDR3, the DNA is TGTGCCAGTAGTATGGTAGCGGCTCCAAACACCGGGGAGCTGTTTTTT.

In this sample, this clone turned up a few times. The chain couples TRBV25-1 to TRBJ2-1; 8 bases fit TRBD2. The junction had 11 bases not matched to a gene; V was cut back by 0 bases and J by 4 bases. The length of the CDR3 is 18 residues. The germline CDR1 and CDR2 sequences are MGHDK and SYGVNS. For the CDR3, the DNA is TGTGCCAGCAGTGAATATCGAGAAGCGGGAGAGGGGTACAATGAGCAGTTCTTC. This sequence encodes CASSEYREAGEGYNEQFF.

V gene TRBV28 combines with J gene TRBJ1-5; no clear D gene. The V and J ends lost 6 bases and 7 bases respectively, with 10 bases between them. CDR3 size: 12 residues. From germline, CDR1 is MDHEN and CDR2 SYDVKM. DNA of the CDR3: TGTGCCAGCAGACGGGTAGGGCAGCCCCAGCATTTT. It yields the protein CASRRVGQPQHF.

The chain combines TRBV6-6 with TRBJ1-2; TRBD1 matches at 7 bases. Germline V CDR1 and CDR2: MNHNY, SVGAGI (reference sequence). This CDR3 is 15 amino acids long. V was pared by 2 bases and J by 6 bases, with 9 bases of the junction left unmatched. The DNA of the CDR3 is TGTGCCAGCAGTTACCCCCGCGGACAGGCGGATGGCTACACCTTC. Amino acids: CASSYPRGQADGYTF.

This clone was picked up a small number of times. The V gene is TRBV5-4, the J gene TRBJ1-2; TRBD1 agrees at 7 bases. Germline lookup yields CDR1 SGHNT and CDR2 YYREEE (reference sequence). This CDR3 is built from 14 residues. V gave up 4 bases and J gave up 0 bases; unmatched junction bases: 3. The CDR3 sequence is CASSQQGANYGYTF. CDR3 bases: TGTGCCAGCAGCCAGCAGGGGGCTAACTATGGCTACACCTTC.

The chain combines TRBV28 with TRBJ1-5; 12 nucleotides align to TRBD1. The ends lost 6 bases at V and 7 bases at J; junction bases unmatched: 10. CDR3 size: 16 residues. Germline lookup yields CDR1 MDHEN and CDR2 SYDVKM. CDR3 in amino acids: CASRGLGTGGGQPQHF. In DNA form, the CDR3 reads TGTGCCAGCAGAGGCTTGGGGACAGGGGGCGGGCAGCCCCAGCATTTT.

The V and J genes are TRBV10-3 and TRBJ2-7, with 9 bases identical to TRBD2. With 4 bases clipped from V and 2 bases from J, the junction kept 9 bases outside the gene matches. Germline loops: CDR1 ENHRY, CDR2 SYGVKD. CDR3 length: 16 amino acids. The CDR3, as DNA: TGTGCCATCAGTGGGGTGACTAGCGGAGGGACCTACGAGCAGTACTTC. Translated: CAISGVTSGGTYEQYF.

The CDR3 sequence is CASSLDIGQGAAGELFF. DNA of the CDR3: TGTGCCAGCAGCTTAGATATAGGCCAGGGTGCGGCCGGGGAGCTGTTTTTT. V gene TRBV11-2 combines with J gene TRBJ2-2; a weak D match, TRBD1 (5 bases). The CDR3 spans 17 residues. V lost 0 bases to trimming and J lost 6 bases, with 17 bases between them. Germline V gene lookup returns CDR1 SGHAT and CDR2 FQNNGV.

V is TRBV6-1 and J is TRBJ1-6; D is unresolved. V lost 3 bases and J 10 bases, leaving 10 bases between the germline ends. CDR3 length: 13 residues. Germline V gene sequence: CDR1 MNHNS, CDR2 SASEGT. The CDR3 region has the DNA TGTGCCAGCAGTGATTCCACTGACTCACCCCTCCACTTT. Translating it yields CASSDSTDSPLHF.

The rearrangement links TRBV2 to TRBJ2-3, with 8 bases aligning to TRBD1. Germline assignment: CDR1 SNHLY and CDR2 FYNNEI. V trimming: 6 bases; J trimming: 1 base; junction bases outside the gene matches: 9. The CDR3 length is 16 residues. In DNA form, the CDR3 reads TGTGCCAGCAGCCCCCCAAGGACAGGGCGCACAGATACGCAGTATTTT. Translation: CASSPPRTGRTDTQYF.

V is TRBV7-9 and J is TRBJ2-1, with D perhaps TRBD2 (6 bases). V was cut by 1 base and J by 4 bases, with 11 bases left in between. CDR1 and CDR2 from the germline V gene are SEHNR and FQNEAQ (reference sequence). This CDR3 is built from 15 residues. The CDR3, as DNA: TGTGCCAGCAGCTTAGTAGCGGTGGCATACAATGAGCAGTTCTTC. Residues: CASSLVAVAYNEQFF.

The gene calls are TRBV7-9 and TRBJ2-1; 7 bases map to TRBD2. This CDR3 has 18 residues. In germline, CDR1 is SEHNR, CDR2 FQNEAQ (reference sequence). Germline trimming cut 4 bases from V and 1 base from J; bases unmatched to any gene: 13. CDR3 in amino acids: CASSSRAGPLGSYNEQFF. For the CDR3, the DNA is TGTGCCAGCAGCTCTAGAGCGGGGCCGCTAGGGTCCTACAATGAGCAGTTCTTC.

The chain recombines TRBV10-3 with TRBJ2-3, with a possible D match to TRBD2 (6 bases). The V gene lost 4 bases and the J gene lost 0 bases, with 8 bases spanning the gap. The CDR3 has 14 residues. Germline V lookup: CDR1 ENHRY, CDR2 SYGVKD. The CDR3, as DNA: TGTGCCATCAGTGGACTAGAGAGCACAGATACGCAGTATTTT. It codes for CAISGLESTDTQYF.

This chain uses TRBV5-6 with TRBJ1-1; D not certain. From germline, CDR1 is SGHDT and CDR2 YYEEEE. V shed 2 bases and J shed 1 base, with 3 bases lying between them. This CDR3 contains 12 residues. CDR3 coding DNA: TGTGCCAGCAGCTTAGCGAACACTGAAGCTTTCTTT. Translation: CASSLANTEAFF. Variable domain in full (rest from reference TRBV5-6 and TRBJ1-1): DAGVTQSPTHLIKTRGQQVTLRCSPKSGHDTVSWYQQALGQGPQFIFQYYEEEERQRGNFPDRFSGHQFPNYSSELNVNALLLGDSALYLCASSLANTEAFFGQGTRLTVV.

The chain uses TRBV18 and TRBJ1-1; no clear D. CDR3 size: 13 residues. The V and J ends lost 0 bases and 5 bases respectively, with 7 bases between them. Looked up from germline, CDR1 is KGHSH and CDR2 is LQKENI. The CDR3 here is CASSPPSSTEAFF. The CDR3 DNA sequence: TGTGCCAGCTCACCACCCTCGTCTACTGAAGCTTTCTTT.

This chain joins TRBV6-4 and TRBJ2-2; possible D gene TRBD1, 7 bases. CDR1 MRHNA and CDR2 SNTAGT come from the germline V gene. Trimming took 3 bases from V and 1 from J, leaving 15 bases between them. The CDR3 spans 17 residues. Here the CDR3 reads CASSEEGTAGNTGELFF. CDR3 nucleotides: TGTGCCAGCAGTGAAGAGGGGACAGCGGGGAACACCGGGGAGCTGTTTTTT.

This chain uses TRBV11-3 with TRBJ2-2; 13 positions agree with TRBD2. CDR1 and CDR2 (germline): SGHNT, YENEEA. V gave up 5 bases and J gave up 4 bases; unmatched junction bases: 4. The CDR3 runs to 16 residues. CDR3 in DNA: TGTGCCAGCAGCCCTACTAGCGGGAGGGCCACCGGGGAGCTGTTTTTT. This translates into CASSPTSGRATGELFF.

The CDR3 spells CASSSGASGANVLTF. CDR3 bases: TGTGCCAGCAGTTCAGGGGCGTCCGGGGCCAACGTCCTGACTTTC. The chain uses TRBV6-5 and TRBJ2-6, with a possible D match to TRBD1 (6 bases). Trimming removed 4 bases from V and 4 bases from J, with 11 bases in between. The CDR3 consists of 15 residues. CDR1 MNHEY and CDR2 SVGAGI come from the germline V gene.

The V call is TRBV4-1, the J call TRBJ2-7; D could derive from TRBD1 or TRBD2 (6 bases each). Looked up from germline, CDR1 is MGHRA and CDR2 is YSYEKL. This CDR3 is built from 16 residues. Trimming removed 0 bases at V and 4 bases at J, with 16 bases between. CDR3 region: CASSQDRTAGGYEQYF. CDR3 coding DNA: TGCGCCAGCAGCCAAGATCGGACAGCGGGCGGGTACGAGCAGTACTTC.

J is TRBJ2-7 and V is TRBV7-2; 8 bases map to TRBD2. Germline loops: CDR1 SGHTA, CDR2 FQGNSA. Trimming removed 5 bases from V and 6 bases from J; junction bases left unmatched: 9. The CDR3 sequence is 14 residues long. The CDR3 DNA reads TGTGCCAGCAGCCTAGGGACTAGTTCTGTCGAGCAGTACTTC. It translates to CASSLGTSSVEQYF.